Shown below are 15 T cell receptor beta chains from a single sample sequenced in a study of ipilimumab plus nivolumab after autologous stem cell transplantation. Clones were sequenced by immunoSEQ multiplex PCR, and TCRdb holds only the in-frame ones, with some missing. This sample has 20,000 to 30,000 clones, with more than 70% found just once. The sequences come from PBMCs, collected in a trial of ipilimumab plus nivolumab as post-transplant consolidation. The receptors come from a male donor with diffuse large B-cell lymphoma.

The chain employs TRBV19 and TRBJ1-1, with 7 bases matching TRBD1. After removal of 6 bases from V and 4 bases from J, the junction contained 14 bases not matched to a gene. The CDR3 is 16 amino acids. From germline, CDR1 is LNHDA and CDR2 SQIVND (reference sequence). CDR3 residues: CASRTGRAGGSTEAFF. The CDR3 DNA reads TGTGCCAGTAGAACTGGTCGTGCAGGGGGGAGCACTGAAGCTTTCTTT.

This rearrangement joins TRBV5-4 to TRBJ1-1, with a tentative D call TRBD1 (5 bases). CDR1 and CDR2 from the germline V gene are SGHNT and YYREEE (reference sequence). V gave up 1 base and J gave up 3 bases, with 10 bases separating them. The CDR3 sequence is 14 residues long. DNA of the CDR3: TGTGCCAGCAGCTTGCGAGTGGGGGACACTGAAGCTTTCTTT. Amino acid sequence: CASSLRVGDTEAFF.

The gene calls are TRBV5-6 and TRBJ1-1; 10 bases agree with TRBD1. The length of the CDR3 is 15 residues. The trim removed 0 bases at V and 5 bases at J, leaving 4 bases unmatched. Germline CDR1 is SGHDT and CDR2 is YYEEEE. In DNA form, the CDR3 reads TGTGCCAGCAGCTTGGGACAGGGGGCTCGAACTGAAGCTTTCTTT. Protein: CASSLGQGARTEAFF.

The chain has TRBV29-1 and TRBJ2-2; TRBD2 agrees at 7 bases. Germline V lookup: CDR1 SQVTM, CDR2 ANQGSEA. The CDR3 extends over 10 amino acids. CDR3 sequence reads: CGGGTGELFF. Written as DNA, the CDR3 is TGCGGGGGGGGCACCGGGGAGCTGTTTTTT.

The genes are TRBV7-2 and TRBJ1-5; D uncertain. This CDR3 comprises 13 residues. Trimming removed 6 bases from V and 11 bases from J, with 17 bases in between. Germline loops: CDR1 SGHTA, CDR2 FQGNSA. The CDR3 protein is CASSSYRAEAQHF. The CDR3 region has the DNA TGTGCCAGCAGTTCTTACCGGGCAGAGGCCCAGCATTTT.

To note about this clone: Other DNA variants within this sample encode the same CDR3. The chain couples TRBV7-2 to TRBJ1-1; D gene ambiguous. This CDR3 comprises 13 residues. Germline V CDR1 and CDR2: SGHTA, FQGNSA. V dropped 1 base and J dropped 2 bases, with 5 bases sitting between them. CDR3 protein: CASSLGRNTEAFF. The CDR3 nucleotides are TGTGCCAGCAGCTTAGGTAGAAACACTGAAGCTTTCTTT.

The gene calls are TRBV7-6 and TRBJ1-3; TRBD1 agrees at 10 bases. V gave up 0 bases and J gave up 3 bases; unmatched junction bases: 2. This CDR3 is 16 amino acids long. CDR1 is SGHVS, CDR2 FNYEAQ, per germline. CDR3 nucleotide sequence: TGTGCCAGCAGCTTAGCGGGACAGGGGTTTGGAAACACCATATATTTT. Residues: CASSLAGQGFGNTIYF. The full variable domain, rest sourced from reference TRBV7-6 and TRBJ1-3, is GAGVSQSPRYKVTKRGQDVALRCDPISGHVSLYWYRQALGQGPEFLTYFNYEAQQDKSGLPNDRFSAERPEGSISTLTIQRTEQRDSAMYRCASSLAGQGFGNTIYFGEGSWLTVV.

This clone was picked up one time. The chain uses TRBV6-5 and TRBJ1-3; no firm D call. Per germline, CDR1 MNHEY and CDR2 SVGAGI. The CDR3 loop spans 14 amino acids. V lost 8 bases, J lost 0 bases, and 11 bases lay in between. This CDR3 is CASHAISSGNTIYF. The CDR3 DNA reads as TGTGCCAGCCACGCCATAAGCTCTGGAAACACCATATATTTT.

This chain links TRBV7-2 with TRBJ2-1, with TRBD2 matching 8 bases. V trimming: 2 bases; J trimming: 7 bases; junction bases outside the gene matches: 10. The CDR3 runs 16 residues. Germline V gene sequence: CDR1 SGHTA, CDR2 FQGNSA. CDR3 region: CASSLSPGTRGNEQFF. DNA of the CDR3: TGTGCCAGCAGCTTATCTCCTGGGACTAGGGGTAATGAGCAGTTCTTC.

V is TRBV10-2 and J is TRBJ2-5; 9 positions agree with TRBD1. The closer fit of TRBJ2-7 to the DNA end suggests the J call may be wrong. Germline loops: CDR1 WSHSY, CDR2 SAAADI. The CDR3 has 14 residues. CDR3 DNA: TGCGCCAGCAGTGGAACAGGGGGCAAGGGCGAGCAGTACTTC. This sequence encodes CASSGTGGKGEQYF.

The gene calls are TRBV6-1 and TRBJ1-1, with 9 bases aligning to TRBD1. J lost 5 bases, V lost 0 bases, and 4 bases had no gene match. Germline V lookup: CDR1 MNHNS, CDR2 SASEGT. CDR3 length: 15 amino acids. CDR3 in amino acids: CASSEAGTGRTEAFF. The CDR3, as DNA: TGTGCCAGCAGTGAAGCGGGGACAGGGAGAACTGAAGCTTTCTTT.

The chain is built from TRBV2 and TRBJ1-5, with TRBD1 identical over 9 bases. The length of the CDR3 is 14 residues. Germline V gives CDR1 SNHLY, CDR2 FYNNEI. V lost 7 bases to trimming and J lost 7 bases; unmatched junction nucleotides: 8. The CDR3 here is CASNPGQGFQPQHF. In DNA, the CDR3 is TGTGCCAGCAATCCGGGACAGGGTTTCCAGCCCCAGCATTTT.

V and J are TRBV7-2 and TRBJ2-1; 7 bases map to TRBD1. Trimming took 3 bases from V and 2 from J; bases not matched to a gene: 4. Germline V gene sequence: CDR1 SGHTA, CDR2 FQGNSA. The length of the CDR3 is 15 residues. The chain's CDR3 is CASSFDREPYNEQFF. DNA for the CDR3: TGTGCCAGCAGCTTTGACAGGGAACCCTACAATGAGCAGTTCTTC. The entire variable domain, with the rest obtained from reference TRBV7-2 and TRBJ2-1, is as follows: GAGVSQSPSNKVTEKGKDVELRCDPISGHTALYWYRQSLGQGLEFLIYFQGNSAPDKSGLPSDRFSAERTGGSVSTLTIQRTQQEDSAVYLCASSFDREPYNEQFFGPGTRLTVL.

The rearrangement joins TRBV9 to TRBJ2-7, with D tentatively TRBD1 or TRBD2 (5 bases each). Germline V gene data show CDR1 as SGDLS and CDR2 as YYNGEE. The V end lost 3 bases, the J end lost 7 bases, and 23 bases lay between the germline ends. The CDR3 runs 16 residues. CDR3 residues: CASSAGMVAGPGEQYF. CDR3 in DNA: TGTGCCAGCAGCGCGGGAATGGTGGCAGGGCCGGGAGAGCAGTACTTC.

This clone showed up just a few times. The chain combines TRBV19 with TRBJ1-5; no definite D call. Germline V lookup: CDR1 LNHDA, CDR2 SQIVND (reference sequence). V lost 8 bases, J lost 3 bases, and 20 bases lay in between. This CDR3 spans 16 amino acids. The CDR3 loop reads CASETLGPVANQPQHF. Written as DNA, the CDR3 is TGTGCCAGTGAAACCCTGGGTCCGGTTGCCAATCAGCCCCAGCATTTT.